The 18 T cell receptor beta chains reported below all come from one sample, sequenced in a study of blood T cell repertoires in COVID-19. Only in-frame clones appear in the TCRdb table, and some are missing; sequencing was by immunoSEQ multiplex PCR. The repertoire has more than 200,000 clones, roughly 87% of them found once; the top ten carry roughly 7.2%. The sample comprised PBMCs or T cells enriched from blood (not recorded which). The receptors were sampled from a man aged 25 to 40 in a cohort exposed to, infected with or recovered from COVID-19 (not recorded which).

In DNA, the CDR3 is TGTGCCAGCTCACCGGAGGCGGCCAACTATGGCTACACCTTC. It yields the protein CASSPEAANYGYTF. This chain connects TRBV18 to TRBJ1-2; D is unresolved. The CDR3 consists of 14 residues. With 3 bases removed from V and 2 bases from J, the gap between germline ends came to 10 bases. Germline V CDR1 and CDR2: KGHSH, LQKENI. Drawing the rest from reference TRBV18 and TRBJ1-2, the complete variable domain is NAGVMQNPRHLVRRRGQEARLRCSPMKGHSHVYWYRQLPEEGLKFMVYLQKENIIDESGMPKERFSAEFPKEGPSILRIQQVVRGDSAAYFCASSPEAANYGYTFGSGTRLTVV.

In this sample, this clone turned up a few times. This rearrangement joins TRBV6-5 to TRBJ2-7; no clear D. This CDR3 has 15 amino acids. Germline V CDR1 and CDR2: MNHEY, SVGAGI. V lost 0 bases, J lost 6 bases, and 15 bases lay in between. The CDR3, as DNA: TGTGCCAGCAGTTACTCGACATTAGGAAGGCGCGAGCAGTACTTC. Its protein product is CASSYSTLGRREQYF.

This chain links TRBV15 with TRBJ2-7; TRBD2 might be the D (5 bases). Trimming took 4 bases from V and 4 from J, leaving 20 bases between them. The CDR3 runs 16 residues. Germline-derived CDR1 and CDR2 are LNHNV and YYDKDF (reference sequence). The CDR3 bases are TGTGCCACCAGCAATAACGACTACTCCAGGCCTTACGAGCAGTACTTC. Protein sequence: CATSNNDYSRPYEQYF.

The chain is built from TRBV29-1 and TRBJ2-5; 9 bases fit TRBD1. Germline CDR1 and CDR2: SQVTM and ANQGSEA. V dropped 5 bases and J dropped 3; count of bases not matched to a gene: 10. This CDR3 is 15 amino acids long. CDR3 nucleotides: TGCAGCGTTAGCCGAGGGACAGGGAAGGAAGAGACCCAGTACTTC. This translates into CSVSRGTGKEETQYF. Looking up the rest from reference TRBV29-1 and TRBJ2-5 gives the full variable domain: SAVISQKPSRDICQRGTSLTIQCQVDSQVTMMFWYRQQPGQSLTLIATANQGSEATYESGFVIDKFPISRPNLTFSTLTVSNMSPEDSSIYLCSVSRGTGKEETQYFGPGTRLLVL.

V and J are TRBV18 and TRBJ2-7; no reliable D call. Per the germline V gene, CDR1 is KGHSH and CDR2 is LQKENI. V was shortened by 3 bases and J by 0 bases, with 9 bases between the two germline ends. The CDR3 length is 14 residues. CDR3: CASSPLKSSYEQYF. CDR3 sequence (DNA): TGTGCCAGCTCACCGTTAAAGAGCTCCTACGAGCAGTACTTC.

The chain links TRBV3-1 (or the pseudogene TRBV3-2) to TRBJ1-1, with TRBD1 identical over 10 bases. Germline-derived CDR1 and CDR2 are LGHDT and YNNKEL (reference sequence). V gave up 4 bases and J gave up 4 bases; unmatched junction bases: 3. CDR3 length: 14 amino acids. The CDR3 bases are TGTGCCAGCAGCCCGGGGACAGGGGCCACTGAAGCTTTCTTT. This codes for CASSPGTGATEAFF.

The chain combines TRBV27 with TRBJ1-4; tentative D call: TRBD1 (5 bases). The germline CDR1 and CDR2 sequences are MNHEY and SMNVEV (reference sequence). V shed 8 bases and J shed 4 bases, with 17 bases lying between them. The length of the CDR3 is 15 residues. CDR3 in amino acids: CASRTGGRFNEKLFF. The CDR3 DNA reads TGTGCCAGCCGGACGGGGGGTAGATTTAATGAAAAACTGTTTTTT.

V and J are TRBV7-8 and TRBJ2-1, with 9 bases identical to TRBD2. J lost 4 bases, V lost 5 bases, and 15 bases had no gene match. The CDR3 consists of 18 residues. Germline loops: CDR1 SGHVS, CDR2 FQNEAQ. The CDR3 DNA reads TGTGCCAGCAGCCCACTAGCGGGTGCTCCTAAGCCTTACAATGAGCAGTTCTTC. Its protein is CASSPLAGAPKPYNEQFF.

The chain joins TRBV9 to TRBJ1-4, with 9 nucleotides matching TRBD1. J gave up 6 bases and V 4 bases, and 7 bases lay outside the gene matches. The CDR3 is 15 amino acids. Germline CDR1 SGDLS, CDR2 YYNGEE. The CDR3 region is CASSIAGTGYEKLFF. CDR3 sequence (DNA): TGTGCCAGCAGCATTGCCGGGACAGGGTATGAAAAACTGTTTTTT.

The chain has TRBV7-2 and TRBJ2-7; TRBD1 agrees at 10 bases. V dropped 1 base and J dropped 5; count of bases not matched to a gene: 2. CDR1 SGHTA and CDR2 FQGNSA come from the germline V gene. CDR3 size: 14 residues. The DNA for the CDR3 is TGTGCCAGCAGCTTAGTGACAGGGGGCAACGAGCAGTACTTC. Its translation is CASSLVTGGNEQYF.

This sequence joins TRBV2 and TRBJ2-1; 9 nucleotides match TRBD2. CDR1 SNHLY and CDR2 FYNNEI come from the germline V gene. V gave up 11 bases and J gave up 0 bases; unmatched junction bases: 14. CDR3 length: 17 amino acids. CDR3 DNA sequence: TGTGCCGGATCCGACTTGACTAGCGGAAGCTCCTACAATGAGCAGTTCTTC. Encoded protein: CAGSDLTSGSSYNEQFF. Combining the CDR3 with reference TRBV2 and TRBJ2-1 gives the whole variable domain EPEVTQTPSHQVTQMGQEVILRCVPISNHLYFYWYRQILGQKVEFLVSFYNNEISEKSEIFDDQFSVERPDGSNFTLKIRSTKLEDSAMYFCAGSDLTSGSSYNEQFFGPGTRLTVL.

This clone was observed a few times. The chain combines TRBV11-3 with TRBJ2-2; 8 bases agree with TRBD1. The V gene's germline CDR1 is SGHNT and CDR2 YENEEA. The CDR3 loop spans 17 amino acids. V trimming: 1 base; J trimming: 3 bases; junction bases outside the gene matches: 7. The CDR3 DNA sequence: TGTGCCAGCAGCTTAGTCGGAGGGACAGGCTACACCGGGGAGCTGTTTTTT. The encoded protein is CASSLVGGTGYTGELFF.

The chain couples TRBV6-2 or TRBV6-3 to TRBJ1-2; no definite D call. V lost 2 bases to trimming and J lost 6 bases, with 10 bases between them. The CDR3 totals 13 residues. Germline CDR1 reads MNHEY; CDR2 reads SVGEGT. The CDR3 DNA reads TGTGCCAGCAGTTACAATCGTGTTCATGGCTACACCTTC. This sequence encodes CASSYNRVHGYTF.

The chain carries TRBV20-1 and TRBJ2-5, with TRBD2 identical over 9 bases. CDR1 DFQATT and CDR2 SNEGSKA come from the germline V gene (reference sequence). The CDR3 covers 15 residues. V shed 3 bases and J 1 base; nucleotides not matched to a gene: 6. The CDR3 sequence is CSASVSSGSQETQYF. For the CDR3, the DNA is TGCAGTGCTAGTGTTAGTAGCGGGAGCCAAGAGACCCAGTACTTC.

The chain carries TRBV10-2 and TRBJ2-1, with TRBD1 matching over 7 bases. After removal of 2 bases from V and 8 bases from J, the junction contained 6 bases not matched to a gene. Germline CDR1 is WSHSY and CDR2 is SAAADI. The CDR3 runs to 14 residues. The CDR3 DNA is TGCGCCAGCAGTGAGAGGGGGCACAGGTATGAGCAGTTCTTC. Its protein is CASSERGHRYEQFF.

The J gene is TRBJ1-1, the V gene TRBV7-6; D is perhaps TRBD1 (5 bases). CDR1 SGHVS and CDR2 FNYEAQ come from the germline V gene. V was clipped by 6 bases and J by 8 bases, with 16 bases between them. CDR3 length: 13 residues. The CDR3 DNA follows: TGTGCCAGCAGTAAAGGGGTCGGGGGGGAAGCTTTCTTT. This translates into CASSKGVGGEAFF. Full variable domain (rest looked up from reference TRBV7-6 and TRBJ1-1): GAGVSQSPRYKVTKRGQDVALRCDPISGHVSLYWYRQALGQGPEFLTYFNYEAQQDKSGLPNDRFSAERPEGSISTLTIQRTEQRDSAMYRCASSKGVGGEAFFGQGTRLTVV.

The chain joins TRBV4-2 to TRBJ2-1; TRBD2 matches at 8 bases. Trimming took 1 base from V and 5 from J; bases not matched to a gene: 7. This CDR3 region has 16 residues. Germline CDR1 reads LGHNA; CDR2 reads YNFKEQ. The CDR3 sequence: CASSQGAGTSDNEQFF. In DNA, the CDR3 is TGTGCCAGCAGCCAAGGCGCCGGGACTAGTGACAATGAGCAGTTCTTC.

This chain uses TRBV6-4 with TRBJ1-2; no clear D gene. Deletions cut 0 bases from V and 1 base from J, with 9 bases between. Germline loops: CDR1 MRHNA, CDR2 SNTAGT. This CDR3 spans 15 amino acids. CDR3 protein: CASSDSRFYNYGYTF. CDR3 nucleotide sequence: TGTGCCAGCAGTGACTCGAGATTTTATAACTATGGCTACACCTTC.